This T cell receptor (beta chain) was sequenced during a study of tumor and adjacent non-tumor tissue in lung cancer. A modified ARM-PCR protocol with three rounds of nested PCR amplified TCRbeta. TCRdb ran MiXCR on the multiplex PCR reads and lists one entry per CDR3 protein. The sample lists approximately 80,000 distinct CDR3 sequences; roughly 80% were seen once. CDR1 and CDR2 (germline): SGHAT, FQNNGV. The CDR3 runs 16 residues. The template was RNA from unsorted bulk tissue. More than 3 cm separated this lung sample from the edge of the tumor. Between August and November 2014, newly diagnosed, chemotherapy-naive lung cancer patients underwent thoracic surgery in China.

The TCR comes from a man aged 55 to 70 with non-small cell lung cancer. The chain is built from TRBV11-2 and TRBJ2-3, with D possibly being TRBD1 or TRBD2 (6 bases each). The specimen was distant non-tumor lung tissue. The CDR3 nucleotides read TGTACCAACAGCTTGGGGGCGGGGCCAAGCACAGATACGCAGTATTTT. It encodes CTNSLGAGPSTDTQYF.